A selection of T cell receptor beta chains follows, all from one sample in a study of cytotoxic CD8 clonotypes in ibrutinib-treated CLL. Here immunoSEQ multiplex PCR was the method, and the copy in TCRdb shows in-frame clones only, minus some. The repertoire consists of more than 200,000 clones, with roughly three quarters occurring once and the leading ten covering about 6.2%. Sequenced here: PBMCs, sampled after 12 months of ibrutinib treatment. The receptors come from a human donor with chronic lymphocytic leukemia. Each CDR3 is given with its conserved first and last residue. Fields, in order: CDR3 length, D gene, clone size, J gene, V gene, CDR3 protein, CDR3 DNA. A D gene is named only where the DNA matches it firmly. Where a row states a size, it is once, few, many or the class of an expanded clone; other rows omit it.

>12|-|-|TRBJ1-1|TRBV28
CASSSNRDEAFF
TGTGCCAGCAGTTCTAACAGGGATGAAGCTTTCTTT
>17|TRBD2|-|TRBJ2-7|TRBV7-2
CASSLRTGTSGKSEQYF
TGTGCCAGCAGCTTACGAACCGGGACTAGCGGCAAAAGCGAGCAGTACTTC
>15|-|-|TRBJ2-7|TRBV5-1
CASSLVLGNSYEQYF
TGCGCCAGCAGCTTGGTTTTGGGAAACTCCTACGAGCAGTACTTC
>16|-|-|TRBJ1-5|TRBV6-4
CASSHTQGRAGQPQHF
TGTGCCAGCAGTCATACACAGGGACGGGCAGGACAGCCCCAGCATTTT
>15|TRBD2|many|TRBJ2-7|TRBV4-2
CASSLRTSGRGEQYF
TGTGCCAGCAGCCTCCGGACTAGCGGGCGTGGCGAGCAGTACTTC
>13|-|many|TRBJ2-1|TRBV6-1
CASRPSSYNEQFF
TGTGCCAGCAGGCCGAGCTCCTACAATGAGCAGTTCTTC
>15|-|-|TRBJ1-3|TRBV19
CASSKVGFHGNTIYF
TGTGCCAGTAGTAAAGTGGGATTCCATGGAAACACCATATATTTT
>15|-|-|TRBJ2-7|TRBV4-3
CASSQDTSRGYEQYF
TGCGCCAGCAGCCAAGATACCTCGCGGGGATACGAGCAGTACTTC
>17|TRBD1|-|TRBJ2-7|TRBV4-1
CASSQGAGGQGSYEQYF
TGCGCCAGCAGCCAAGGAGCCGGGGGACAGGGATCCTACGAGCAGTACTTC
>14|-|once|TRBJ1-5|TRBV19
CASSITAGSQPQHF
TGTGCCAGTAGTATAACGGCAGGGAGTCAGCCCCAGCATTTT
>13|-|-|TRBJ1-2|TRBV19
CASSKGRYYGYTF
TGTGCCAGTAGTAAGGGACGTTACTATGGCTACACCTTC
>15|TRBD2|many|TRBJ2-1|TRBV19
CASSMVTSGSNEQFF
TGTGCCAGTAGTATGGTGACTAGCGGGAGCAATGAGCAGTTCTTC
>16|-|-|TRBJ2-2|TRBV4-3
CASSRVGKGNTGELFF
TGCGCCAGCAGCCGAGTGGGGAAGGGGAACACCGGGGAGCTGTTTTTT
>19|TRBD2|-|TRBJ2-1|TRBV4-2
CASRLIGAGTSGRRNEQFF
TGTGCCAGCCGCCTGATCGGGGCCGGGACTAGCGGGAGGAGAAATGAGCAGTTCTTC
>13|-|-|TRBJ2-7|TRBV2
CASRATGTYEQYF
TGTGCCAGCAGAGCGACAGGAACCTACGAGCAGTACTTC
>16|TRBD1|few|TRBJ1-2|TRBV18
CASSPKATGLNYGYTF
TGTGCCAGCTCACCAAAGGCGACAGGGCTCAACTATGGCTACACCTTC
>14|TRBD1|-|TRBJ2-7|TRBV29-1
CSVDWGQGGREQYF
TGCAGCGTTGACTGGGGACAGGGAGGGAGGGAGCAGTACTTC
>13|-|-|TRBJ2-3|TRBV18
CASSPLSPDTQYF
TGTGCCAGCTCACCACTCTCCCCAGATACGCAGTATTTT
>15|TRBD1|-|TRBJ1-4|TRBV7-9
CASSTGQVINEKLFF
TGTGCCAGCAGCACAGGACAGGTGATTAATGAAAAACTGTTTTTT
>16|TRBD1|once|TRBJ2-1|TRBV30
CAWSVSGQGTGNEQFF
TGTGCCTGGAGTGTATCAGGGCAGGGGACAGGCAATGAGCAGTTCTTC
>14|TRBD1|-|TRBJ2-7|TRBV28
CASRIPGTGAEQYF
TGTGCCAGCAGGATTCCCGGGACAGGGGCCGAGCAGTACTTC
>15|-|-|TRBJ2-2|TRBV2
CASIRQGRGTGELFF
TGTGCCAGCATAAGGCAGGGTCGCGGCACCGGGGAGCTGTTTTTT
>13|-|-|TRBJ1-5|TRBV12-5
CASASWSNQPQHF
TGTGCTAGTGCAAGCTGGAGCAATCAGCCCCAGCATTTT
>16|TRBD2|-|TRBJ2-2|TRBV5-6
CASSLVPSGTRGELFF
TGTGCCAGCAGCTTGGTGCCTAGCGGGACGAGGGGGGAGCTGTTTTTT
>14|-|-|TRBJ2-7|TRBV28
CASSPPGVLGEQYF
TGTGCCAGCAGCCCACCGGGGGTTCTCGGGGAGCAGTACTTC
>17|-|-|TRBJ1-4|TRBV4-3
CASSQGAEGGRSEKLFF
TGCGCCAGCAGCCAAGGGGCGGAGGGGGGCAGGAGTGAAAAACTGTTTTTT
>13|-|-|TRBJ1-1|TRBV18
CASSPPGTPEAFF
TGTGCCAGCTCACCACCGGGGACACCAGAAGCTTTCTTT
>15|TRBD1|-|TRBJ2-2|TRBV19
CASTPGTGGTGELFF
TGTGCCAGTACCCCTGGGACAGGCGGCACCGGGGAGCTGTTTTTT
>14|-|-|TRBJ1-2|TRBV6-6
CASRGPQGLAGYTF
TGTGCCAGCAGGGGTCCCCAGGGGCTAGCAGGCTACACCTTC
>16|TRBD2|-|TRBJ2-7|TRBV7-2
CASGWVAGGPTYEQYF
TGTGCCAGCGGGTGGGTAGCGGGAGGGCCGACCTACGAGCAGTACTTC
>12|-|-|TRBJ1-1|TRBV10-1
CASSRANTEAFF
TGCGCCAGCTCCAGAGCGAACACTGAAGCTTTCTTT
>12|-|-|TRBJ1-1|TRBV6-5
CATGRVNTEAFF
TGTGCCACGGGACGGGTGAACACTGAAGCTTTCTTT
>13|-|-|TRBJ2-7|TRBV9
CASSGLGGREQYF
TGTGCCAGCAGCGGGTTGGGGGGCCGCGAGCAGTACTTC
>11|TRBD1|few|TRBJ1-2|TRBV7-9
CASSQGEGYTF
TGTGCCAGCAGCCAGGGGGAAGGCTACACCTTC
>15|TRBD1|-|TRBJ1-3|TRBV28
CASEPTGTGGNTIYF
TGTGCCAGCGAACCTACGGGGACAGGGGGAAACACCATATATTTT
>12|-|-|TRBJ2-3|TRBV18
CASSPYTDTQYF
TGTGCCAGCTCACCGTATACAGATACGCAGTATTTT
>14|TRBD1|-|TRBJ1-5|TRBV30
CAWSVTGGNQPQHF
TGTGCCTGGAGCGTTACAGGGGGCAATCAGCCCCAGCATTTT
>14|-|-|TRBJ1-1|TRBV30
CAWRVGEVGTEAFF
TGTGCCTGGAGGGTGGGAGAGGTTGGGACTGAAGCTTTCTTT
>13|TRBD1|-|TRBJ2-7|TRBV5-4
CASSSGQGEEQYF
TGTGCCAGCAGCTCGGGACAGGGTGAGGAGCAGTACTTC
>14|-|-|TRBJ2-7|TRBV29-1
CSVEDLQGGYEQYF
TGCAGCGTTGAAGATTTGCAGGGGGGCTACGAGCAGTACTTC
>12|-|-|TRBJ1-1|TRBV25-1
CASSVTNTEAFF
TGTGCCAGCAGTGTAACTAACACTGAAGCTTTCTTT
>16|-|-|TRBJ1-1|TRBV4-2
CASSQGPGTRDTEAFF
TGTGCCAGCAGCCAGGGACCAGGGACCCGGGACACTGAAGCTTTCTTT
>16|TRBD2|-|TRBJ2-3|TRBV29-1
CSVRPVASGAQDTQYF
TGCAGCGTACGTCCCGTAGCTAGCGGAGCACAAGATACGCAGTATTTT
>14|-|-|TRBJ1-5|TRBV29-1
CSVDWQYDNQPQHF
TGCAGCGTTGATTGGCAGTACGACAATCAGCCCCAGCATTTT
>14|-|-|TRBJ2-3|TRBV5-8
CASSSIELTGTQYF
TGTGCCAGCAGCTCCATTGAACTAACGGGTACGCAGTATTTT
>14|-|few|TRBJ2-6|TRBV28
CATLPRQGANVLTF
TGTGCCACCCTCCCAAGGCAAGGGGCCAACGTCCTGACTTTC
>15|TRBD1|-|TRBJ1-6|TRBV18
CASSPGQGLNSPLHF
TGTGCCAGCTCACCGGGACAGGGTCTGAATTCACCCCTCCACTTT
>13|-|-|TRBJ1-5|TRBV5-1
CASSLGGSQPQHF
TGCGCCAGCAGCTTGGGGGGTAGCCAGCCCCAGCATTTT